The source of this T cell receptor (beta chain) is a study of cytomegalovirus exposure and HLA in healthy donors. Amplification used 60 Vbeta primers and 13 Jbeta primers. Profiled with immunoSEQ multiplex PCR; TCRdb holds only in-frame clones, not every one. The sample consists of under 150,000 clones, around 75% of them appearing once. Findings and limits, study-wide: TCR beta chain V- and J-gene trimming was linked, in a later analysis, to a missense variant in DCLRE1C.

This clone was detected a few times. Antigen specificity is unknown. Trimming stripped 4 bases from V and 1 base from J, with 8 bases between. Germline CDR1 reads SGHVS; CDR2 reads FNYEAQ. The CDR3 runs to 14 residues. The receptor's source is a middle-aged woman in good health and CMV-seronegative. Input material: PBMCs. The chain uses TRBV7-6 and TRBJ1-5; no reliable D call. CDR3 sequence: CASSSGLSNQPQHF. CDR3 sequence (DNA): TGTGCCAGCAGCTCCGGACTCAGCAATCAGCCCCAGCATTTT.